The 23 T cell receptor beta chains below come from one sample, sequenced in a study of T cell responses to AZD1222 COVID-19 vaccine. Profiled with immunoSEQ multiplex PCR; TCRdb holds only in-frame clones, not every one. The sample shows over 45,000 clones, 80% to 90% of them seen only once. Sequenced here: peripheral blood, sampled on day 0 of AZD1222 vaccination. The receptors shown here come from an adult in good health.

This chain joins TRBV19 and TRBJ2-1; 7 bases map to TRBD2. Trimming at V came to 6 bases and at J to 6 bases, leaving 11 bases not matched to a gene. Germline CDR1 is LNHDA and CDR2 is SQIVND (reference sequence). This CDR3 is built from 15 residues. For the CDR3, the DNA is TGTGCCAGTAGCCGACTAGCCCAGGAATCCAATGAGCAGTTCTTC. It yields the protein CASSRLAQESNEQFF.

This chain uses TRBV18 with TRBJ2-7; 7 bases are a match to TRBD1. The germline gives CDR1 KGHSH, CDR2 LQKENI. The CDR3 contains 14 residues. Trimming removed 6 bases from V and 2 bases from J; junction bases left unmatched: 7. The DNA for the CDR3 is TGTGCCAGCTCGCCGAGACAGGGCGCCTACGAGCAGTACTTC. Amino acids: CASSPRQGAYEQYF.

This clone was recorded a few times. The genes are TRBV19 and TRBJ2-1, with D unclear. CDR1 is LNHDA and CDR2 is SQIVND in the germline V gene (reference sequence). V was clipped by 3 bases and J by 0 bases, with 9 bases between them. The CDR3 totals 15 residues. CDR3 loop: CASSIQISSYNEQFF. The CDR3 DNA follows: TGTGCCAGTAGTATCCAAATTAGCTCCTACAATGAGCAGTTCTTC. Filled out from reference TRBV19 and TRBJ2-1, the complete variable domain reads DGGITQSPKYLFRKEGQNVTLSCEQNLNHDAMYWYRQDPGQGLRLIYYSQIVNDFQKGDIAEGYSVSREKKESFPLTVTSAQKNPTAFYLCASSIQISSYNEQFFGPGTRLTVL.

The chain links TRBV29-1 to TRBJ2-7; 12 positions match TRBD2. The CDR3 loop spans 17 amino acids. V was pared by 1 base and J by 1 base, with 8 bases of the junction left unmatched. Germline-derived CDR1 and CDR2 are SQVTM and ANQGSEA. The chain's CDR3 is CSVEGASGRAGSYEQYF. DNA for the CDR3: TGCAGCGTTGAAGGGGCTAGCGGGAGGGCCGGGTCCTACGAGCAGTACTTC.

The gene calls are TRBV5-4 and TRBJ2-1; 10 bases align to TRBD2. V lost 7 bases to trimming and J lost 5 bases; unmatched junction nucleotides: 9. Looked up from germline, CDR1 is SGHNT and CDR2 is YYREEE (reference sequence). The CDR3 has 15 residues. The CDR3 DNA is TGTGCCAGCGCATTGGGGACTAGCGAGCACAATGAGCAGTTCTTC. Its protein product is CASALGTSEHNEQFF.

The chain has TRBV5-5 and TRBJ2-7, with 9 bases fitting TRBD1. V lost 3 bases to trimming and J lost 4 bases; unmatched junction nucleotides: 11. Per the germline V gene, CDR1 is SGHKS and CDR2 is YYEKEE (reference sequence). The CDR3 loop spans 16 amino acids. The CDR3 sequence: CASSSYGTGPGYEQYF. CDR3 DNA sequence: TGTGCCAGCAGCTCCTACGGGACAGGGCCGGGGTACGAGCAGTACTTC.

This clone was seen a few times. CDR3 region: CASSFGGLQETQYF. The CDR3 DNA sequence: TGTGCCAGCAGCTTTGGCGGGCTCCAAGAGACCCAGTACTTC. The chain employs TRBV7-9 and TRBJ2-5; a weak D match, TRBD2 (5 bases). Trimming removed 3 bases at V and 1 base at J, with 9 bases between. This CDR3 has 14 amino acids. Germline CDR1 SEHNR, CDR2 FQNEAQ (reference sequence).

The chain employs TRBV7-8 and TRBJ2-2; D gene ambiguous. V was clipped by 3 bases and J by 2 bases, with 7 bases between them. Germline V CDR1 and CDR2: SGHVS, FQNEAQ. The CDR3 is 14 residues long. DNA for the CDR3: TGTGCCAGCAGCTTTAGTGGAAACACCGGGGAGCTGTTTTTT. Protein product: CASSFSGNTGELFF.

This chain uses TRBV7-6 with TRBJ2-5; 7 positions match TRBD1. Per the germline V gene, CDR1 is SGHVS and CDR2 is FNYEAQ. With V trimmed by 5 bases and J by 2 bases, 2 bases remained unmatched. The CDR3 has 13 amino acids. CDR3 in amino acids: CASSPGQQETQYF. The CDR3 nucleotides are TGTGCCAGCAGCCCGGGACAGCAAGAGACCCAGTACTTC.

The chain combines TRBV13 with TRBJ2-3; 12 bases line up with TRBD2. The CDR3 contains 17 residues. J lost 7 bases, V lost 5 bases, and 13 bases had no gene match. The germline CDR1 and CDR2 sequences are PRHDT and FYEKMQ (reference sequence). CDR3 protein: CASSESHLTSGSYTQYF. CDR3 sequence (DNA): TGTGCCAGCAGCGAATCCCACCTGACTAGCGGGAGTTATACGCAGTATTTT.

This chain joins TRBV27 and TRBJ1-2; 10 bases line up with TRBD1. The CDR3 consists of 14 residues. Germline trimming cut 0 bases from V and 7 bases from J; bases unmatched to any gene: 2. CDR1 MNHEY and CDR2 SMNVEV come from the germline V gene (reference sequence). CDR3 in DNA: TGTGCCAGCAGTTTATCGTGGGACAGGGGTGGCTACACCTTC. Its protein product is CASSLSWDRGGYTF.

This rearrangement joins TRBV5-5 to TRBJ2-1; 8 bases match TRBD2. Germline V CDR1 and CDR2: SGHKS, YYEKEE (reference sequence). Trimming removed 4 bases from V and 4 bases from J; junction bases left unmatched: 7. The CDR3 runs 15 residues. CDR3 residues: CASSLQRERYNEQFF. The CDR3 coding sequence is TGTGCCAGCAGCCTTCAGCGGGAGCGGTACAATGAGCAGTTCTTC.

The chain links TRBV5-3 to TRBJ2-7, with D hard to call. TRBV5-3 carries the ORF label, with uncertain function. Trimming pared 3 bases from V and 4 bases from J, leaving 23 bases between. The CDR3 is 17 amino acids. This chain's CDR3 is CARSYNQSGPPRYEQYF. The CDR3, as DNA: TGTGCCAGAAGCTATAATCAATCCGGGCCCCCCCGGTACGAGCAGTACTTC.

The chain links TRBV3-1 (or the pseudogene TRBV3-2) to TRBJ2-7, with unresolved D. The CDR3 has 15 residues. Trimming pared 1 base from V and 2 bases from J, leaving 12 bases between. Germline V CDR1 and CDR2: LGHDT, YNNKEL (reference sequence). DNA for the CDR3: TGTGCCAGCAGCCAAGGCCTAATGGAAGCCTACGAGCAGTACTTC. This gives the protein CASSQGLMEAYEQYF.

The chain recombines TRBV3-1 (or the pseudogene TRBV3-2) with TRBJ2-3, with 7 nucleotides matching TRBD2. CDR3 size: 16 residues. V dropped 1 base and J dropped 7; count of bases not matched to a gene: 11. Germline lookup yields CDR1 LGHDT and CDR2 YNNKEL (reference sequence). CDR3 bases: TGTGCCAGCAGCCAAGGACTAGCAGACATCCGCCATACGCAGTATTTT. This encodes CASSQGLADIRHTQYF.

The chain employs TRBV18 and TRBJ2-3, with 9 bases that match TRBD1. V dropped 6 bases and J dropped 2; count of bases not matched to a gene: 6. Germline CDR1 reads KGHSH; CDR2 reads LQKENI. The CDR3 runs to 15 residues. The CDR3 sequence is CASSTGTGYTDTQYF. DNA of the CDR3: TGTGCCAGCTCGACCGGGACAGGGTACACAGATACGCAGTATTTT.

This clone was observed a handful of times. The chain couples TRBV14 to TRBJ1-2; D remains unclear. CDR3 length: 13 amino acids. V was trimmed by 0 bases and J by 5 bases, leaving 7 bases between them. Germline loops: CDR1 SGHDN, CDR2 FVKESK. CDR3 sequence reads: CASSQEGRYGYTF. The CDR3, as DNA: TGTGCCAGCAGCCAAGAAGGGCGGTATGGCTACACCTTC.

CDR3 sequence reads: CASSLRTSGIRTDTQYF. The CDR3 DNA is TGTGCCAGCAGTCTCCGGACTAGCGGGATTCGAACAGATACGCAGTATTTT. V is TRBV27 and J is TRBJ2-3, with 12 positions matching TRBD2. V gave up 5 bases and J gave up 3 bases; unmatched junction bases: 9. This CDR3 comprises 17 residues. Looked up from germline, CDR1 is MNHEY and CDR2 is SMNVEV (reference sequence).

The count of this clone is one. The chain employs TRBV3-1 (or the pseudogene TRBV3-2) and TRBJ1-1, with a tentative D call TRBD1 (5 bases). The CDR3 has 14 amino acids. The V end was cut by 3 bases, the J end by 1 base, with 9 bases between. Germline values: CDR1 LGHDT, CDR2 YNNKEL (reference sequence). The DNA of the CDR3 is TGTGCCAGCAGCCAGATGGGGGAGAACACTGAAGCTTTCTTT. This encodes CASSQMGENTEAFF.

This chain joins TRBV6-6 and TRBJ1-6; possible D gene TRBD1, 5 bases. Germline lookup yields CDR1 MNHNY and CDR2 SVGAGI (reference sequence). The V gene lost 10 bases and the J gene lost 7 bases, with 17 bases spanning the gap. This CDR3 comprises 14 residues. CDR3 bases: TGTGCCATAACGGAGACAGCCCAAAATTCACCCCTCCACTTT. It encodes CAITETAQNSPLHF.

This chain uses TRBV14 with TRBJ1-2; a weak D match, TRBD1 (6 bases). The CDR3 totals 13 residues. The V end was cut by 4 bases, the J end by 2 bases, with 8 bases between. Looked up from germline, CDR1 is SGHDN and CDR2 is FVKESK. The CDR3 nucleotides read TGTGCCAGCAGCCCAGACAGGAACTATGGCTACACCTTC. Amino acid sequence: CASSPDRNYGYTF.

The rearrangement uses TRBV19 and TRBJ1-1; the D gene is possibly TRBD1 (5 bases). Between the trimmed V and J ends, which lost 3 bases and 1 base, there was a span of 12 bases. CDR1 is LNHDA, CDR2 SQIVND, per germline (reference sequence). This CDR3 has 15 residues. The CDR3 region has the DNA TGTGCCAGTAGTATCGGGGGGTCCTGGAACACTGAAGCTTTCTTT. It is translated as CASSIGGSWNTEAFF.

This rearrangement joins TRBV28 to TRBJ2-7; 7 bases agree with TRBD1. Germline-derived CDR1 and CDR2 are MDHEN and SYDVKM. CDR3 size: 12 residues. CDR3 sequence reads: CGIGAGGYEQYF. CDR3 in DNA: TGTGGCATTGGGGCAGGGGGTTACGAGCAGTACTTC.